What follows are 22 T cell receptor beta chains derived from one specimen sequenced in a study of response to subunit inactivated influenza vaccine. TCRdb reprocessed the RT-PCR reads with MiXCR, giving one entry per CDR3 protein. Found here are some 640,000 distinct CDR3 sequences, about 15% of them singletons; the top ten hold 5.5% to 7%. The sequences come from PBMCs from blood, collected roughly 15 days before vaccination. The receptors were gathered from a man aged 45-65 years who received an inactivated influenza vaccine.

This clonotype was seen a handful of times. The chain combines TRBV7-6 with TRBJ2-5; TRBD1 agrees at 9 bases. V dropped 5 bases and J dropped 4; count of bases not matched to a gene: 11. The germline V gene encodes CDR1 SGHVS and CDR2 FNYEAQ. The CDR3 contains 16 residues. This CDR3 is CASSIAPSGQGETQYF. In nucleotides, the CDR3 is TGTGCCAGCAGCATCGCCCCCTCGGGACAGGGAGAGACCCAGTACTTC.

V gene TRBV20-1 combines with J gene TRBJ1-6; 7 bases are a match to TRBD1. Germline lookup yields CDR1 DFQATT and CDR2 SNEGSKA (reference sequence). The CDR3 covers 15 residues. V was clipped by 4 bases and J by 7 bases; unmatched bases: 10. The CDR3 reads CSATTGVGVNSPLHF. The DNA of the CDR3 is TGCAGTGCTACTACAGGGGTAGGAGTCAATTCACCCCTCCACTTT.

The chain combines TRBV20-1 with TRBJ1-1; D perhaps matches TRBD1 (6 bases). The CDR3 is 13 residues long. Germline lookup yields CDR1 DFQATT and CDR2 SNEGSKA (reference sequence). The ends were cut back, 5 bases at V and 1 base at J, with 11 bases in the middle. Written as DNA, the CDR3 is TGCAGTGCTCCAAGGGGGGGGAACACTGAAGCTTTCTTT. This translates into CSAPRGGNTEAFF.

The chain has TRBV4-3 and TRBJ2-2, with D possibly matching TRBD1 (6 bases). This CDR3 contains 14 residues. The V gene's germline CDR1 is LGHNA and CDR2 YSLEER. V gave up 6 bases and J gave up 1 base, with 9 bases separating them. The CDR3 loop reads CASRYRENTGELFF. Here the CDR3 DNA reads TGCGCCAGCAGATACAGGGAGAACACCGGGGAGCTGTTTTTT.

This clonotype was recorded a few times. The chain couples TRBV19 to TRBJ2-1, with 8 nucleotides matching TRBD1. This CDR3 region has 18 residues. Germline values: CDR1 LNHDA, CDR2 SQIVND (reference sequence). V lost 3 bases and J lost 5; bases outside the gene matches: 15. CDR3 sequence reads: CASSIFSPGQGQDNEQFF. The CDR3 coding sequence is TGTGCCAGTAGTATTTTCTCCCCAGGACAGGGCCAGGACAATGAGCAGTTCTTC.

The chain joins TRBV11-2 to TRBJ2-7; D might be TRBD1 (7 bases). CDR3 length equals 15 residues. Trimming took off 4 bases at V and 1 base at J, with 14 bases between the two ends. CDR1 and CDR2 from the germline V gene are SGHAT and FQNNGV. In DNA form, the CDR3 reads TGTGCCAGCAGCTACGGAGGGGGCGCATCCTACGAGCAGTACTTC. It yields the protein CASSYGGGASYEQYF. The full variable domain, its missing parts supplied by reference TRBV11-2 and TRBJ2-7, is EAGVAQSPRYKIIEKRQSVAFWCNPISGHATLYWYQQILGQGPKLLIQFQNNGVVDDSQLPKDRFSAERLKGVDSTLKIQPAKLEDSAVYLCASSYGGGASYEQYFGPGTRLTVT.

CDR3 protein: CASSQPGLAVSYEQYF. The DNA of the CDR3 is TGTGCCAGCAGCCAGCCGGGACTAGCGGTCTCCTACGAGCAGTACTTC. The chain employs TRBV3-1 and TRBJ2-7, with TRBD2 matching 11 bases. Trimming cost V 3 bases and J 0 bases; bases outside gene matches: 4. The CDR3 is 16 residues long. Germline V gene lookup returns CDR1 LGHDT and CDR2 YNNKEL (reference sequence).

This clonotype appeared many times. J is TRBJ2-1 and V is TRBV29-1, with 10 nucleotides matching TRBD2. CDR1 and CDR2 from the germline V gene are SQVTM and ANQGSEA. The junction had 1 base not matched to a gene; V was cut back by 7 bases and J by 1 base. The CDR3 is 13 amino acids. CDR3 DNA sequence: TGCAGCGGTAGCGGGAGGTCCTACAATGAGCAGTTCTTC. Translated: CSGSGRSYNEQFF.

The V gene is TRBV24-1, the J gene TRBJ2-1; tentatively, D is TRBD1 (6 bases). Germline CDR1 is KGHDR and CDR2 is SFDVKD. V lost 3 bases and J 8 bases, leaving 16 bases between the germline ends. The CDR3 covers 15 residues. The CDR3 region is CATSDGWGLGHEQFF. DNA of the CDR3: TGTGCCACCAGTGATGGGTGGGGGCTAGGCCATGAGCAGTTCTTC.

This clonotype was counted only a few times. The rearrangement links TRBV4-3 to TRBJ2-5; 9 nucleotides line up with TRBD1. Germline loops: CDR1 LGHNA, CDR2 YSLEER. J was trimmed by 4 bases and V by 3 bases; bases with no gene match: 9. This CDR3 comprises 16 residues. Here the CDR3 DNA reads TGCGCCAGCAGCCACGGACAGGGGAGATCGGGAGAGACCCAGTACTTC. It yields the protein CASSHGQGRSGETQYF.

This chain joins TRBV2 and TRBJ2-7; D remains ambiguous. V dropped 5 bases and J dropped 6 bases, with 17 bases sitting between them. This CDR3 region has 14 residues. Germline V lookup: CDR1 SNHLY, CDR2 FYNNEI. CDR3 sequence reads: CASSLVGAELEQYF. The CDR3 DNA is TGTGCCAGCAGTCTGGTTGGTGCGGAACTCGAGCAGTACTTC.

This clonotype was observed a handful of times. CDR3 residues: CASSLGSIYSPLHF. The DNA of the CDR3 is TGTGCCAGCAGCTTAGGTAGTATCTACTCACCCCTCCACTTT. The rearrangement links TRBV11-2 to TRBJ1-6; D remains ambiguous. The CDR3 runs 14 residues. With 1 base removed from V and 10 bases from J, the gap between germline ends came to 11 bases. The germline V gene has CDR1 SGHAT and CDR2 FQNNGV.

This chain uses TRBV7-9 with TRBJ1-3; D perhaps matches TRBD1 (6 bases). The CDR3 covers 15 residues. V was pared by 3 bases and J by 0 bases, with 9 bases between. Germline CDR1 is SEHNR and CDR2 is FQNEAQ (reference sequence). The chain's CDR3 is CASSFTGHSGNTIYF. In nucleotides, the CDR3 is TGTGCCAGCAGCTTTACAGGGCACTCTGGAAACACCATATATTTT.

This chain connects TRBV11-2 to TRBJ2-1; 10 nucleotides match TRBD2. The germline gives CDR1 SGHAT, CDR2 FQNNGV. V gave up 4 bases and J gave up 0 bases; unmatched junction bases: 9. There are 18 residues in the CDR3. CDR3 sequence (DNA): TGTGCCAGCAGCTCGACTTTAGCGGGGGGTCTCTCCTACAATGAGCAGTTCTTC. Amino acid sequence: CASSSTLAGGLSYNEQFF.

V and J are TRBV29-1 and TRBJ2-1; D is unclear. Germline CDR1 is SQVTM and CDR2 is ANQGSEA. V was shortened by 4 bases and J by 4 bases, with 11 bases between the two germline ends. This CDR3 is built from 13 residues. The DNA for the CDR3 is TGCAGCGTTGCGGAACCGAATTACAATGAGCAGTTCTTC. It translates to CSVAEPNYNEQFF.

There are a few counts of this clonotype. This chain links TRBV20-1 with TRBJ2-7; 8 bases fit TRBD2. The CDR3 sequence is 15 residues long. The germline CDR1 and CDR2 sequences are DFQATT and SNEGSKA (reference sequence). V shed 2 bases and J 3 bases; nucleotides not matched to a gene: 9. CDR3 amino acids: CSARQPTSVRYEQYF. In DNA form, the CDR3 reads TGCAGTGCTAGACAACCGACTAGCGTTCGCTACGAGCAGTACTTC.

This sequence joins TRBV12-3 or TRBV12-4 and TRBJ1-5; TRBD1 is a possible D gene (6 bases). The V gene lost 5 bases and the J gene lost 6 bases, with 14 bases spanning the gap. The CDR3 contains 14 residues. In DNA, the CDR3 is TGTGCCAGCAGTCAGGACAGCTTAGGTCAGCCCCAGCATTTT. Its protein is CASSQDSLGQPQHF.

This clonotype was seen more than once but under ten times. The chain combines TRBV5-1 with TRBJ2-1; no firm D call. CDR1 SGHRS and CDR2 YFSETQ come from the germline V gene. The CDR3 consists of 15 residues. Trimming removed 1 base from V and 2 bases from J, with 10 bases in between. CDR3 nucleotides: TGCGCCAGCAGCTTGTTGGGTAGCCCCTACAATGAGCAGTTCTTC. It codes for CASSLLGSPYNEQFF.

Many counts were recorded for this clonotype. The CDR3 region has the DNA TGTGCCAGCAGTTATTCCGGGACTAGCGGGGGAAGTTTGGGTGAGCAGTTCTTC. It yields the protein CASSYSGTSGGSLGEQFF. The chain is built from TRBV6-2 or TRBV6-3 and TRBJ2-1, with 14 bases lining up with TRBD2. V was pared by 3 bases and J by 9 bases, with 13 bases of the junction left unmatched. CDR3 length: 18 amino acids. Germline CDR1 reads MNHEY; CDR2 reads SVGEGT.

The chain recombines TRBV6-2 or TRBV6-3 with TRBJ2-1, with 11 bases fitting TRBD2. The CDR3 has 15 residues. J lost 6 bases, V lost 7 bases, and 8 bases had no gene match. Germline V lookup: CDR1 MNHEY, CDR2 SVGEGT. The CDR3 DNA is TGTGCCAGCACCACCTTAGCGGGAGGGCCCAATGAGCAGTTCTTC. It translates to CASTTLAGGPNEQFF.

A few counts support this clonotype. This chain joins TRBV7-9 and TRBJ2-7; D call uncertain. CDR3 size: 14 residues. Trimming left V 2 bases short and J 3 bases short, with 11 bases between. Germline V gives CDR1 SEHNR, CDR2 FQNEAQ (reference sequence). CDR3 sequence: CASSLSGIDYEQYF. The CDR3 DNA sequence: TGTGCCAGCAGCTTATCGGGTATTGACTACGAGCAGTACTTC. The full variable domain, with the rest looked up from reference TRBV7-9 and TRBJ2-7, is DTGVSQNPRHKITKRGQNVTFRCDPISEHNRLYWYRQTLGQGPEFLTYFQNEAQLEKSRLLSDRFSAERPKGSFSTLEIQRTEQGDSAMYLCASSLSGIDYEQYFGPGTRLTVT.

A few counts support this clonotype. V gene TRBV2 combines with J gene TRBJ1-6; 11 bases map to TRBD1. CDR1 is SNHLY and CDR2 is FYNNEI in the germline V gene. CDR3 length: 17 residues. J was trimmed by 7 bases and V by 3 bases; bases with no gene match: 8. CDR3 loop: CASSDGGTGGPNSPLHF. The CDR3 DNA reads as TGTGCCAGCAGTGACGGCGGGACAGGGGGACCAAATTCACCCCTCCACTTT.